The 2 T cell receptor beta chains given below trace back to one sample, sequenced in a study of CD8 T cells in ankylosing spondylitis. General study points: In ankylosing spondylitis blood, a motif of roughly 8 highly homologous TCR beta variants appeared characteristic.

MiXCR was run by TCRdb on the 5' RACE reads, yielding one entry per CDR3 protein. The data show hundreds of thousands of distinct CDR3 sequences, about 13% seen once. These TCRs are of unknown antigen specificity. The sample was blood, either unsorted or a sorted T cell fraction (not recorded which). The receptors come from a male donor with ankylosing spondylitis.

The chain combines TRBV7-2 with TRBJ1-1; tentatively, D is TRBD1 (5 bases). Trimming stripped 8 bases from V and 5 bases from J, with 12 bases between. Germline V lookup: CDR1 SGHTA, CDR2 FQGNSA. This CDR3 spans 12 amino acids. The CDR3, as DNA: TGTGCCAGCGGGGGGGGAAGAACTGAAGCTTTCTTT. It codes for CASGGGRTEAFF. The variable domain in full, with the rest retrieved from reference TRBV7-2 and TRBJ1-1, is GAGVSQSPSNKVTEKGKDVELRCDPISGHTALYWYRQSLGQGLEFLIYFQGNSAPDKSGLPSDRFSAERTGGSVSTLTIQRTQQEDSAVYLCASGGGRTEAFFGQGTRLTVV.

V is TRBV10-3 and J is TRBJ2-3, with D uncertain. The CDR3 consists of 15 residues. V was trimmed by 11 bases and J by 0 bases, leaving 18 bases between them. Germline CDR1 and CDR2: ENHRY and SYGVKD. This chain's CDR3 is CASTPGIASTDTQYF. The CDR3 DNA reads TGTGCCTCCACACCAGGCATCGCTAGCACAGATACGCAGTATTTT.